Listed below are T cell receptor beta chains from one sample, sequenced in a study of somatic mutations in cytotoxic T cells in rheumatoid arthritis. Produced via immunoSEQ multiplex PCR; TCRdb's table is partial and in-frame only. The data contain thousands of clones, more than 75% of them seen just once; the ten biggest clones take up roughly 71%. Sequenced here: CD8+ T cells sorted from blood, sampled at a follow-up visit. These TCRs come from a middle-aged man with rheumatoid arthritis. The CDR3 runs from the conserved cysteine through the conserved F or W. Fields, in order: clone size, V gene, D gene, J gene, CDR3 protein, CDR3 DNA. D genes are given only for firm matches. Expanded clones get a size class; other rows say once, few or many, or leave the size out.

abundance: NA
v_gene: TRBV27
d_gene: TRBD1
j_gene: TRBJ2-2
CDR3aa: CASSLGQGAGELFF
CDR3nt: TGTGCCAGCAGTTTAGGACAGGGGGCCGGGGAGCTGTTTTTT

abundance: NA
v_gene: TRBV6-1
d_gene: NA
j_gene: TRBJ2-7
CDR3aa: CASTSKNFNYEQYF
CDR3nt: TGTGCCAGCACCTCCAAGAATTTCAACTACGAGCAGTACTTC

abundance: NA
v_gene: TRBV10-2
d_gene: TRBD2
j_gene: TRBJ2-1
CDR3aa: CASSDLAEAYNEQFF
CDR3nt: TGCGCCAGCAGCGACCTAGCGGAGGCCTACAATGAGCAGTTCTTC

abundance: few
v_gene: TRBV28
d_gene: NA
j_gene: TRBJ2-7
CDR3aa: CASSLWGYEQYF
CDR3nt: TGTGCCAGCAGTTTATGGGGTTACGAGCAGTACTTC

abundance: NA
v_gene: TRBV15
d_gene: NA
j_gene: TRBJ2-3
CDR3aa: CATSSHTDTQYF
CDR3nt: TGTGCCACCAGCAGCCACACAGATACGCAGTATTTT

abundance: NA
v_gene: TRBV4-1
d_gene: NA
j_gene: TRBJ1-1
CDR3aa: CASSQVANTEAFF
CDR3nt: TGCGCCAGCAGCCAAGTTGCGAACACTGAAGCTTTCTTT

abundance: NA
v_gene: TRBV28
d_gene: TRBD1
j_gene: TRBJ2-3
CDR3aa: CASSLGQGATDTQYF
CDR3nt: TGTGCCAGCAGTTTGGGACAGGGGGCGACAGATACGCAGTATTTT

abundance: NA
v_gene: TRBV11-2
d_gene: NA
j_gene: TRBJ2-1
CDR3aa: CASSLLSLNYNEQFF
CDR3nt: TGTGCCAGCAGCTTACTTTCCCTGAACTACAATGAGCAGTTCTTC

abundance: NA
v_gene: TRBV27
d_gene: NA
j_gene: TRBJ2-7
CDR3aa: CASSLKYQQEQYF
CDR3nt: TGTGCCAGCAGTTTAAAATATCAACAGGAGCAGTACTTC

abundance: NA
v_gene: TRBV9
d_gene: NA
j_gene: TRBJ1-5
CDR3aa: CASSVGGMFGNQPQHF
CDR3nt: TGTGCCAGCAGCGTAGGGGGGATGTTTGGCAATCAGCCCCAGCATTTT

abundance: NA
v_gene: TRBV11-2
d_gene: NA
j_gene: TRBJ1-1
CDR3aa: CASSRGTTNTEAFF
CDR3nt: TGTGCCAGCAGCCGGGGGACGACTAACACTGAAGCTTTCTTT

abundance: NA
v_gene: TRBV10-3
d_gene: TRBD2
j_gene: TRBJ2-1
CDR3aa: CAISEPRLAGGDEQFF
CDR3nt: TGTGCCATCAGTGAGCCCCGACTAGCGGGGGGGGATGAGCAGTTCTTC

abundance: NA
v_gene: TRBV12-5
d_gene: NA
j_gene: TRBJ2-3
CDR3aa: CASGLGGVRADTQYF
CDR3nt: TGTGCTAGTGGGCTGGGTGGGGTGCGCGCAGATACGCAGTATTTT

abundance: NA
v_gene: TRBV28
d_gene: TRBD1
j_gene: TRBJ2-3
CDR3aa: CASSLRGQVTDTQYF
CDR3nt: TGTGCCAGCAGTTTACGCGGACAGGTCACAGATACGCAGTATTTT

abundance: NA
v_gene: TRBV12-5
d_gene: NA
j_gene: TRBJ2-1
CDR3aa: CASGFGRRGDEQFF
CDR3nt: TGTGCTAGTGGTTTTGGCAGGCGCGGAGATGAGCAGTTCTTC

abundance: few
v_gene: TRBV29-1
d_gene: NA
j_gene: TRBJ2-6
CDR3aa: CSVGGGHSSSGANVLTF
CDR3nt: TGCAGCGTTGGAGGAGGACATTCTTCCTCTGGGGCCAACGTCCTGACTTTC

abundance: few
v_gene: TRBV7-9
d_gene: NA
j_gene: TRBJ2-1
CDR3aa: CASSLAGNYNEQFF
CDR3nt: TGTGCCAGCAGCTTAGCGGGAAACTACAATGAGCAGTTCTTC

abundance: NA
v_gene: TRBV7-9
d_gene: NA
j_gene: TRBJ2-3
CDR3aa: CASSLEDGTFF
CDR3nt: TGTGCCAGCAGCTTAGAGGACGGAACGTTTTTT

abundance: NA
v_gene: TRBV27
d_gene: NA
j_gene: TRBJ2-7
CDR3aa: CASSLSPFSYEQYF
CDR3nt: TGTGCCAGCAGTTTATCGCCCTTTTCCTACGAGCAGTACTTC

abundance: NA
v_gene: TRBV6-1
d_gene: TRBD2
j_gene: TRBJ2-5
CDR3aa: CASSASGRRETQYF
CDR3nt: TGTGCCAGCAGCGCTAGCGGGAGACGGGAGACCCAGTACTTC

abundance: NA
v_gene: TRBV6-1
d_gene: TRBD2
j_gene: TRBJ2-7
CDR3aa: CASRVLAGTSYEQYF
CDR3nt: TGTGCCAGCAGAGTCCTAGCGGGCACCTCCTACGAGCAGTACTTC

abundance: NA
v_gene: TRBV13
d_gene: NA
j_gene: TRBJ2-1
CDR3aa: CASSWGLDNEQFF
CDR3nt: TGTGCCAGCAGCTGGGGGCTCGACAATGAGCAGTTCTTC

abundance: NA
v_gene: TRBV27
d_gene: NA
j_gene: TRBJ1-1
CDR3aa: CASRTGRGGNTEAFF
CDR3nt: TGTGCCAGCAGAACCGGGAGGGGAGGGAACACTGAAGCTTTCTTT

abundance: once
v_gene: TRBV11-2
d_gene: NA
j_gene: TRBJ1-3
CDR3aa: CASSLVRASGNTIYF
CDR3nt: TGTGCCAGCAGCTTAGTCAGGGCCTCTGGAAACACCATATATTTT

abundance: NA
v_gene: TRBV28
d_gene: TRBD2
j_gene: TRBJ2-1
CDR3aa: CASETGTSGPYNEQFF
CDR3nt: TGTGCCAGCGAAACAGGGACTAGCGGACCCTACAATGAGCAGTTCTTC

abundance: once
v_gene: TRBV6-4
d_gene: NA
j_gene: TRBJ2-1
CDR3aa: CASSDSTDAPYNEQFF
CDR3nt: TGTGCCAGCAGTGACTCTACCGATGCCCCGTACAATGAGCAGTTCTTC

abundance: NA
v_gene: TRBV10-2
d_gene: NA
j_gene: TRBJ2-1
CDR3aa: CASRLLAGGEFF
CDR3nt: TGCGCCAGCAGGCTTCTCGCCGGGGGAGAGTTCTTC

abundance: NA
v_gene: TRBV6-6
d_gene: NA
j_gene: TRBJ2-1
CDR3aa: CASTIRGYNEQFF
CDR3nt: TGTGCCAGCACTATCAGGGGCTACAATGAGCAGTTCTTC

abundance: few
v_gene: TRBV30
d_gene: NA
j_gene: TRBJ2-7
CDR3aa: CAWSGQGWEQYF
CDR3nt: TGTGCCTGGAGTGGCCAGGGATGGGAGCAGTACTTC

abundance: NA
v_gene: TRBV25-1
d_gene: TRBD1
j_gene: TRBJ1-1
CDR3aa: CASSEVGQETEAFF
CDR3nt: TGTGCCAGCAGTGAAGTGGGACAGGAGACTGAAGCTTTCTTT

abundance: few
v_gene: TRBV28
d_gene: NA
j_gene: TRBJ2-7
CDR3aa: CATLTTRSSYEQYF
CDR3nt: TGTGCCACCTTGACCACCAGGAGCTCCTACGAGCAGTACTTC

abundance: NA
v_gene: TRBV7-7
d_gene: NA
j_gene: TRBJ2-5
CDR3aa: CASSLTAGSGETQYF
CDR3nt: TGTGCTAGCAGCTTAACGGCGGGATCCGGGGAGACCCAGTACTTC

abundance: NA
v_gene: TRBV4-2
d_gene: NA
j_gene: TRBJ1-5
CDR3aa: CASSQNTGSNQPQHF
CDR3nt: TGTGCCAGCAGCCAAAACACAGGGAGCAATCAGCCCCAGCATTTT

abundance: NA
v_gene: TRBV6-5
d_gene: NA
j_gene: TRBJ1-4
CDR3aa: CASRGGTNEKLFF
CDR3nt: TGTGCCAGCAGAGGAGGAACTAATGAAAAACTGTTTTTT

abundance: NA
v_gene: TRBV14
d_gene: NA
j_gene: TRBJ2-5
CDR3aa: CASSQGRGELSTIRQETQYF
CDR3nt: TGTGCCAGCAGCCAAGGCAGAGGAGAACTCTCAACTATCCGGCAGGAGACCCAGTACTTC

abundance: medium-sized
v_gene: TRBV7-8
d_gene: TRBD2
j_gene: TRBJ2-7
CDR3aa: CASSLGGRGRYEQYF
CDR3nt: TGTGCCAGCAGCTTAGGAGGGAGGGGCCGCTACGAGCAGTACTTC

abundance: NA
v_gene: TRBV2
d_gene: NA
j_gene: TRBJ2-7
CDR3aa: CASSELTRTTIYEQYF
CDR3nt: TGTGCCAGCAGTGAACTTACAAGGACTACTATCTACGAGCAGTACTTC

abundance: NA
v_gene: TRBV6-1
d_gene: NA
j_gene: TRBJ2-2
CDR3aa: CASSEAPDSGGELFF
CDR3nt: TGTGCCAGCAGTGAAGCCCCGGACAGCGGCGGGGAGCTGTTTTTT

abundance: NA
v_gene: TRBV11-2
d_gene: NA
j_gene: TRBJ1-5
CDR3aa: CASSLQGYSNQPQHF
CDR3nt: TGTGCCAGCAGCTTACAGGGATATAGCAATCAGCCCCAGCATTTT

abundance: NA
v_gene: TRBV7-9
d_gene: NA
j_gene: TRBJ1-4
CDR3aa: CASSSGINEKLFF
CDR3nt: TGTGCCAGCTCCAGCGGAATTAATGAAAAACTGTTTTTT

abundance: NA
v_gene: TRBV12-5
d_gene: TRBD1
j_gene: TRBJ1-4
CDR3aa: CASGLVDRGSEVTNEKLFF
CDR3nt: TGTGCTAGTGGTTTGGTCGACAGGGGGAGTGAAGTAACTAATGAAAAACTGTTTTTT

abundance: NA
v_gene: TRBV7-8
d_gene: NA
j_gene: TRBJ2-5
CDR3aa: CASRPGSQETQYF
CDR3nt: TGTGCCAGCAGACCCGGGAGCCAAGAGACCCAGTACTTC

abundance: NA
v_gene: TRBV9
d_gene: NA
j_gene: TRBJ2-3
CDR3aa: CASSPFRKPSSDTQYF
CDR3nt: TGTGCCAGCAGCCCTTTTAGGAAGCCCTCCTCCGATACGCAGTATTTT

abundance: NA
v_gene: TRBV7-8
d_gene: TRBD1
j_gene: TRBJ2-6
CDR3aa: CASSFLLIGTEIPGANVLTF
CDR3nt: TGTGCCAGCAGCTTCCTTTTAATAGGGACAGAGATCCCCGGGGCCAACGTCCTGACTTTC

abundance: NA
v_gene: TRBV7-8
d_gene: NA
j_gene: TRBJ1-3
CDR3aa: CASSLGGAVGNTIYF
CDR3nt: TGTGCCAGCAGCTTAGGGGGAGCGGTTGGAAACACCATATATTTT